The count of the clone carrying this T cell receptor beta chain is one. Its antigen is not known. This sample stems from a study of cytomegalovirus exposure and HLA in healthy donors. Whole-study context: According to later analysis, the same platform produced the 120 validation and 666 first-cohort repertoires.

Germline assignment: CDR1 ENHRY and CDR2 SYGVKD. V trimming: 5 bases; J trimming: 4 bases; junction bases outside the gene matches: 4. The CDR3 totals 14 residues. Findings and caveats of the study: Confirmation was obtained in vitro that a few CMV-associated chains are specific for CMV antigens.

The table came from immunoSEQ multiplex PCR; TCRdb's copy has only in-frame clones and leaves some out. Of around 71,000 clones listed, over 85% are singletons. This clonotype originated in a man aged 18 to 29 in good health and CMV-seropositive. Sequences were obtained from PBMCs. The gene calls are TRBV10-3 and TRBJ2-1, with 8 bases aligning to TRBD2. CDR3 sequence (DNA): TGTGCCATCAGTCGGGAGGGGGGTTACAATGAGCAGTTCTTC. Translation: CAISREGGYNEQFF.